Listed below are T cell receptor beta chains from one sample, sequenced in a study of human T cells and chemical hapten exposure. TCRdb ran MiXCR on the reads and lists one entry per CDR3 protein. The sample lists around 120,000 distinct CDR3 sequences; over 7% were seen once. Sequences were obtained from whole blood. Receptor source: a human donor in good health. Some clones in this sample may be carry-over from other donors' samples. Both conserved end residues are part of each CDR3. D genes are given only for firm matches. A clone size is listed for some rows: how often the clone was seen (once, few, many), or a class if it is expanded.

j_call: TRBJ2-3
v_call: TRBV12-5
clone_size: few
d_call: -
cdr3_nt: TGTGCTAGTGGTTTGAACCGGGAAGGGGAAGATACGCAGTATTTT
cdr3_aa: CASGLNREGEDTQYF

j_call: TRBJ2-3
v_call: TRBV18
clone_size: -
d_call: -
cdr3_nt: TGTGCCAGCTCCCCAAACCCCACAGATACGCAGTATTTT
cdr3_aa: CASSPNPTDTQYF

j_call: TRBJ1-1
v_call: TRBV12-3/TRBV12-4
clone_size: many
d_call: -
cdr3_nt: TGTGCCAGCAGTCAATTTACACTTGGAGGGGAGAACACTGAAGCTTTCTTT
cdr3_aa: CASSQFTLGGENTEAFF

j_call: TRBJ2-3
v_call: TRBV3-1
clone_size: -
d_call: TRBD2
cdr3_nt: TGTGCCAGCAGCGGGACTAGCGAACACACAGATACGCAGTATTTT
cdr3_aa: CASSGTSEHTDTQYF

j_call: TRBJ1-5
v_call: TRBV18
clone_size: many
d_call: -
cdr3_nt: TGTGCCAGCTCACCATCGGCTAGGGGGTTCAATCAGCCCCAGCATTTT
cdr3_aa: CASSPSARGFNQPQHF

j_call: TRBJ2-5
v_call: TRBV12-3/TRBV12-4
clone_size: -
d_call: TRBD1
cdr3_nt: TGTGCCAGCAGTTTCGCGGACAGGGAGGTTGAAGAGACCCAGTACTTC
cdr3_aa: CASSFADREVEETQYF

j_call: TRBJ2-3
v_call: TRBV12-5
clone_size: few
d_call: -
cdr3_nt: TGTGCTAGTGGTGAGCCACCCTTGGGGGCGGGCACAGATACGCAGTATTTT
cdr3_aa: CASGEPPLGAGTDTQYF

j_call: TRBJ2-3
v_call: TRBV5-1
clone_size: many
d_call: TRBD1
cdr3_nt: TGCGCCAGCAGCCACGGACAGGGAAGTAGCACAGATACGCAGTATTTT
cdr3_aa: CASSHGQGSSTDTQYF

j_call: TRBJ1-4
v_call: TRBV21-1
clone_size: few
d_call: -
cdr3_nt: TGTGCCAGCACCAGCAACCTAAGGACAGGGAGGGCTAATGAAAAACTGTTTTTT
cdr3_aa: CASTSNLRTGRANEKLFF

j_call: TRBJ1-1
v_call: TRBV6-5
clone_size: -
d_call: -
cdr3_nt: TGTGCCAGCAGTTTTGGGACCGCCGAAGCTTTCTTT
cdr3_aa: CASSFGTAEAFF

j_call: TRBJ2-3
v_call: TRBV9
clone_size: -
d_call: TRBD1
cdr3_nt: TGTGCCAGCAGAGAAGATCCCGGGACAGGGAGCACAGATACGCAGTATTTT
cdr3_aa: CASREDPGTGSTDTQYF

j_call: TRBJ1-6
v_call: TRBV6-5
clone_size: -
d_call: -
cdr3_nt: TGTGCCAGCAGGGACCCAAGGGAAAGCTCCTATAATTCACCCCTCCACTTT
cdr3_aa: CASRDPRESSYNSPLHF

j_call: TRBJ1-1
v_call: TRBV6-2/TRBV6-3
clone_size: many
d_call: -
cdr3_nt: TGTGCCAGCAGTTACTCGCGACAGAACACTGAAGCTTTCTTT
cdr3_aa: CASSYSRQNTEAFF

j_call: TRBJ1-2
v_call: TRBV12-3/TRBV12-4
clone_size: many
d_call: -
cdr3_nt: TGTGCCAGCAGACGCGAGGGGGTGGAGGGCTACACCTTC
cdr3_aa: CASRREGVEGYTF

j_call: TRBJ2-1
v_call: TRBV5-1
clone_size: many
d_call: -
cdr3_nt: TGCGCCAGCAGCTTCACCGGGACAAGCTCCTACAATGAGCAGTTCTTC
cdr3_aa: CASSFTGTSSYNEQFF

j_call: TRBJ1-6
v_call: TRBV2
clone_size: -
d_call: TRBD1
cdr3_nt: TGTGCCAGCAGGATTGAGACAGGGGAAAATTCACCCCTCCACTTT
cdr3_aa: CASRIETGENSPLHF

j_call: TRBJ2-5
v_call: TRBV5-1
clone_size: few
d_call: TRBD2
cdr3_nt: TGCGCCAGCAGCTTGGGCCCACTAGCGCACCAAGAGACCCAGTACTTC
cdr3_aa: CASSLGPLAHQETQYF

j_call: TRBJ2-6
v_call: TRBV29-1
clone_size: few
d_call: TRBD1
cdr3_nt: TGCAGCGTTTGGGACAGGGGGCCTTCTGGGGCCAACGTCCTGACTTTC
cdr3_aa: CSVWDRGPSGANVLTF

j_call: TRBJ2-1
v_call: TRBV6-2/TRBV6-3
clone_size: many
d_call: TRBD2
cdr3_nt: TGTGCCAGCCGGAACCGGACTAGCGGGGGGGATGACAATGAGCAGTTCTTC
cdr3_aa: CASRNRTSGGDDNEQFF

j_call: TRBJ2-5
v_call: TRBV20-1
clone_size: many
d_call: TRBD1
cdr3_nt: TGCAGTGCCTGGACAGGGTCAGAGGAGACCCAGTACTTC
cdr3_aa: CSAWTGSEETQYF

j_call: TRBJ2-6
v_call: TRBV7-2
clone_size: -
d_call: TRBD1
cdr3_nt: TGTGCCAGCAGATCGGACAGGGGCCCCTCTGGGGCCAACGTCCTGACTTTC
cdr3_aa: CASRSDRGPSGANVLTF

j_call: TRBJ2-4
v_call: TRBV5-5
clone_size: -
d_call: TRBD2
cdr3_nt: TGTGCCAGCAGCTTGGGACTAGCGGACACCATGAAAAACATTCAGTACTTC
cdr3_aa: CASSLGLADTMKNIQYF

j_call: TRBJ1-1
v_call: TRBV20-1
clone_size: many
d_call: -
cdr3_nt: TGCAGTGCTAGTGAAGGACAAGAAGCTTTCTTT
cdr3_aa: CSASEGQEAFF

j_call: TRBJ1-5
v_call: TRBV7-2
clone_size: many
d_call: -
cdr3_nt: TGTGCCAGCAGCTTAGGCTCAGGGAATCAGCCCCAGCATTTT
cdr3_aa: CASSLGSGNQPQHF

j_call: TRBJ2-2
v_call: TRBV10-2
clone_size: -
d_call: -
cdr3_nt: TGCGCCAGCATGGGCTGGTCGATGATCGGGGAGCTGTTTTTT
cdr3_aa: CASMGWSMIGELFF

j_call: TRBJ2-2
v_call: TRBV6-2/TRBV6-3
clone_size: -
d_call: TRBD2
cdr3_nt: TGTGCCAGCAGTTACTCAGGGGGGCTAGCGGGGATTCCGACCGGGGAGCTGTTTTTT
cdr3_aa: CASSYSGGLAGIPTGELFF